The 14 T cell receptor beta chains in this list originate from one sample, sequenced in a study of blood T cell repertoires in COVID-19. Using immunoSEQ multiplex PCR, the repertoire was profiled, and TCRdb retains in-frame clones only, with some absent. Of about 79,000 clones in the sample, 80% to 90% were seen once. Sequenced material: peripheral blood. These receptors were collected from a man in his 70s with active or convalescent COVID-19.

The table lists this clone with many counts. This rearrangement joins TRBV3-1 (or the pseudogene TRBV3-2) to TRBJ2-2, with D tentatively TRBD2 (5 bases). V shed 2 bases and J shed 9 bases, with 19 bases lying between them. Germline loops: CDR1 LGHDT, CDR2 YNNKEL (reference sequence). CDR3 length equals 16 residues. Here the CDR3 DNA reads TGTGCCAGCAGCCAATATCCGGGGATGCAGAGGTGGGAGCTGTTTTTT. It codes for CASSQYPGMQRWELFF.

The chain couples TRBV6-5 to TRBJ2-1, with 8 bases aligning to TRBD2. There are 16 residues in the CDR3. Germline lookup yields CDR1 MNHEY and CDR2 SVGAGI. V lost 0 bases and J lost 4; bases outside the gene matches: 5. CDR3 in DNA: TGTGCCAGCAGTTACTCCGGGACTAGAGTATACAATGAGCAGTTCTTC. Translating it yields CASSYSGTRVYNEQFF.

This clone was observed a single time. The chain is built from TRBV2 and TRBJ1-2, with D perhaps matching TRBD1 (5 bases). The germline gives CDR1 SNHLY, CDR2 FYNNEI. V was shortened by 3 bases and J by 5 bases, with 10 bases between the two germline ends. This CDR3 spans 13 amino acids. The chain's CDR3 is CASSEGLVYGYTF. Written as DNA, the CDR3 is TGTGCCAGCAGTGAGGGACTAGTGTATGGCTACACCTTC.

DNA for the CDR3: TGTGCCAGCAGCGTTCCTAGCGGAAATGAGCAGTTCTTC. Its translation is CASSVPSGNEQFF. V is TRBV7-2 and J is TRBJ2-1; 7 nucleotides align to TRBD2. Germline loops: CDR1 SGHTA, CDR2 FQGNSA. Losses at the gene ends were 5 bases for V and 7 bases for J; bases not matched to a gene: 5. This CDR3 region has 13 residues.

The V gene is TRBV24-1, the J gene TRBJ2-1, with D perhaps TRBD2 (6 bases). CDR1 and CDR2 (germline): KGHDR, SFDVKD. V was cut by 1 base and J by 5 bases, with 8 bases left in between. The CDR3 has 14 amino acids. The CDR3 DNA is TGTGCCACCAGTGATTTAGGGACTGACAATGAGCAGTTCTTC. It yields the protein CATSDLGTDNEQFF.

The rearrangement links TRBV7-9 to TRBJ2-7; D perhaps matches TRBD1 (5 bases). V lost 9 bases and J lost 6, with 15 bases in between. The V gene's germline CDR1 is SEHNR and CDR2 FQNEAQ (reference sequence). The CDR3 is 12 amino acids. This CDR3 is CASQGTPSEQYF. In nucleotides, the CDR3 is TGTGCCAGTCAGGGAACTCCGAGCGAGCAGTACTTC.

The chain joins TRBV7-2 to TRBJ1-5; 7 bases fit TRBD1. The CDR3 loop spans 13 amino acids. Germline CDR1 and CDR2: SGHTA and FQGNSA. Germline trimming cut 4 bases from V and 5 bases from J; bases unmatched to any gene: 2. CDR3 DNA sequence: TGTGCCAGCAGCTCCGACAGGGATCAGCCCCAGCATTTT. Its translation is CASSSDRDQPQHF.

This clone was seen a handful of times. CDR3 in DNA: TGTGCCAGCAGCTTGGGGGACAGAACCTACGAGCAGTACTTC. Translation: CASSLGDRTYEQYF. The chain recombines TRBV5-6 with TRBJ2-7; 7 positions match TRBD1. There are 14 residues in the CDR3. From germline, CDR1 is SGHDT and CDR2 YYEEEE. V was clipped by 0 bases and J by 2 bases; unmatched bases: 2. Full variable domain (rest looked up from reference TRBV5-6 and TRBJ2-7): DAGVTQSPTHLIKTRGQQVTLRCSPKSGHDTVSWYQQALGQGPQFIFQYYEEEERQRGNFPDRFSGHQFPNYSSELNVNALLLGDSALYLCASSLGDRTYEQYFGPGTRLTVT.

The V gene is TRBV7-8, the J gene TRBJ2-1; the match to TRBD1 covers 7 bases. Trimming removed 1 base from V and 3 bases from J; junction bases left unmatched: 3. Germline V gives CDR1 SGHVS, CDR2 FQNEAQ. This CDR3 spans 15 amino acids. In DNA, the CDR3 is TGTGCCAGCAGCTTAGGGGCAGGGGGCTACAATGAGCAGTTCTTC. Its protein is CASSLGAGGYNEQFF. Drawing the rest from reference TRBV7-8 and TRBJ2-1, the complete variable domain is GAGVSQSPRYKVAKRGQDVALRCDPISGHVSLFWYQQALGQGPEFLTYFQNEAQLDKSGLPSDRFFAERPEGSVSTLKIQRTQQEDSAVYLCASSLGAGGYNEQFFGPGTRLTVL.

The chain is built from TRBV29-1 and TRBJ1-4; TRBD1 matches at 7 bases. This CDR3 has 13 residues. Germline CDR1 and CDR2: SQVTM and ANQGSEA. V lost 4 bases and J lost 6; bases outside the gene matches: 5. CDR3 in amino acids: CSVVGRGYEKLFF. The CDR3 nucleotides are TGCAGCGTTGTTGGCAGGGGGTATGAAAAACTGTTTTTT.

CDR3 sequence: CASSPGLAGGNEQFF. The CDR3 region has the DNA TGTGCCAGCTCACCAGGACTAGCGGGAGGCAATGAGCAGTTCTTC. The chain is built from TRBV18 and TRBJ2-1; TRBD2 aligns across 14 bases. V trimming: 2 bases; J trimming: 6 bases; junction bases outside the gene matches: 0. The CDR3 runs to 15 residues. Germline V lookup: CDR1 KGHSH, CDR2 LQKENI.

This chain connects TRBV2 to TRBJ1-2; 8 nucleotides match TRBD1. Per the germline V gene, CDR1 is SNHLY and CDR2 is FYNNEI. This CDR3 is 13 amino acids long. J lost 7 bases, V lost 1 base, and 2 bases had no gene match. The CDR3 nucleotides read TGTGCCAGCAGTGAAGACAGGGGGGGTGGCTACACCTTC. This translates into CASSEDRGGGYTF. The full variable domain, completed using reference TRBV2 and TRBJ1-2, is EPEVTQTPSHQVTQMGQEVILRCVPISNHLYFYWYRQILGQKVEFLVSFYNNEISEKSEIFDDQFSVERPDGSNFTLKIRSTKLEDSAMYFCASSEDRGGGYTFGSGTRLTVV.

V and J are TRBV7-2 and TRBJ2-5; D uncertain. Trimming pared 1 base from V and 2 bases from J, leaving 5 bases between. The CDR3 extends over 13 amino acids. Germline V gene data show CDR1 as SGHTA and CDR2 as FQGNSA. The CDR3 coding sequence is TGTGCCAGCAGCTTAGTACAGCAAGAGACCCAGTACTTC. Translation: CASSLVQQETQYF.

This sequence joins TRBV6-5 and TRBJ1-5; the D is unclear. Germline assignment: CDR1 MNHEY and CDR2 SVGAGI. V was shortened by 6 bases and J by 0 bases, with 12 bases between the two germline ends. CDR3 length: 15 amino acids. The CDR3 DNA sequence: TGTGCCAGCAGCGGAGAATTTCTTAGCAATCAGCCCCAGCATTTT. This translates into CASSGEFLSNQPQHF.